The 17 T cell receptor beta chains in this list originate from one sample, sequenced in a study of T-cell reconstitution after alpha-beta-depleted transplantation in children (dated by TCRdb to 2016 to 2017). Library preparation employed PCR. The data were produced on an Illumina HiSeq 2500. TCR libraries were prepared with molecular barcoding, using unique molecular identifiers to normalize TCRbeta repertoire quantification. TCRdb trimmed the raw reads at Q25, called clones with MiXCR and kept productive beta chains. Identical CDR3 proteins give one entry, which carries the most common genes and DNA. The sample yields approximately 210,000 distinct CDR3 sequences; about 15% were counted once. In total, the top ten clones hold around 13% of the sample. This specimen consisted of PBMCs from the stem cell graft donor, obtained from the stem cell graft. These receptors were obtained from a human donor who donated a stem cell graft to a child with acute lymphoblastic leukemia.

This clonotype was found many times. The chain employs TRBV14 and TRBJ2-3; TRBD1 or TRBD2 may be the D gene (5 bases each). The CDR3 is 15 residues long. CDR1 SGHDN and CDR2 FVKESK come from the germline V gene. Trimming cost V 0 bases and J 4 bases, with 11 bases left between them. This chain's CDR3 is CASSQDWGTPDTQYF. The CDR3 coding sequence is TGTGCCAGCAGCCAAGATTGGGGGACCCCAGATACGCAGTATTTT. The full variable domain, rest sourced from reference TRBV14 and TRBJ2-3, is EAGVTQFPSHSVIEKGQTVTLRCDPISGHDNLYWYRRVMGKEIKFLLHFVKESKQDESGMPNNRFLAERTGGTYSTLKVQPAELEDSGVYFCASSQDWGTPDTQYFGPGTRLTVL.

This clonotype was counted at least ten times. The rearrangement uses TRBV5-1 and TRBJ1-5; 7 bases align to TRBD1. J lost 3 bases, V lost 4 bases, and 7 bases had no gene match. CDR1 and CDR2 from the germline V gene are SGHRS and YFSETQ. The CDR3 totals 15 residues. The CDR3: CASSPQTGANQPQHF. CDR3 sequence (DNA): TGCGCCAGCAGCCCCCAAACAGGGGCCAATCAGCCCCAGCATTTT.

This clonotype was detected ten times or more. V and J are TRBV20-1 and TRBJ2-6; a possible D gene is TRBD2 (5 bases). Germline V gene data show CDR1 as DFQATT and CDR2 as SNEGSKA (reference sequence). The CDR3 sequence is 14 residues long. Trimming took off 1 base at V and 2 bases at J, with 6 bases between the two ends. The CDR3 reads CSARAGAGANVLTF. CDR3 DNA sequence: TGCAGTGCTAGAGCCGGGGCTGGGGCCAACGTCCTGACTTTC.

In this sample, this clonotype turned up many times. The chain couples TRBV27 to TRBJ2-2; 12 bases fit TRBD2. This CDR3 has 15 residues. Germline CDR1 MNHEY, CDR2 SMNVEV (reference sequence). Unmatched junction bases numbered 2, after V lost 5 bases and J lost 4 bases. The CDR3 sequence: CASSRLAGATGELFF. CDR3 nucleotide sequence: TGTGCCAGCAGTCGACTAGCGGGAGCCACCGGGGAGCTGTTTTTT.

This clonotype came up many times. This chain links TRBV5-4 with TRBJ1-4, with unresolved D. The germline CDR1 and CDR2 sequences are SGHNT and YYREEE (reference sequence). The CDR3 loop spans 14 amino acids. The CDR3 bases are TGTGCATTTAAACCAGAAAGTTCTAATGAAAAACTGTTTTTT. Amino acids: CAFKPESSNEKLFF.

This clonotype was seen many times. CDR3: CSASQGSEGNSPLHF. Here the CDR3 DNA reads TGCAGTGCTTCTCAGGGTTCTGAGGGCAATTCACCCCTCCACTTT. The chain carries TRBV20-1 and TRBJ1-6, with D perhaps matching TRBD1 (5 bases). The CDR3 is made up of 15 amino acids. Germline lookup yields CDR1 DFQATT and CDR2 SNEGSKA (reference sequence). Trimming took off 5 bases at V and 7 bases at J, with 18 bases between the two ends.

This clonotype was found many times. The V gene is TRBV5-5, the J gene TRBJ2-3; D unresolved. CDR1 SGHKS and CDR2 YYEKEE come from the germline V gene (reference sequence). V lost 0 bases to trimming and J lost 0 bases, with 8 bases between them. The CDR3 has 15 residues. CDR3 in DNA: TGTGCCAGCAGCTTGGAAAGGTGGAGCACAGATACGCAGTATTTT. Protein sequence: CASSLERWSTDTQYF.

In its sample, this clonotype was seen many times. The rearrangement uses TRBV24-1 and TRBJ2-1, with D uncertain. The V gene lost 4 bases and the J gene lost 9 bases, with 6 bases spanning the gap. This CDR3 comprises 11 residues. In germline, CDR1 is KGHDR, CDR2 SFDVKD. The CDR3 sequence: CATSELGEQFF. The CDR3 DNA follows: TGTGCCACCAGTGAATTGGGTGAGCAGTTCTTC.

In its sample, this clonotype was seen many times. The chain's CDR3 is CATSELAVPTDTQYF. The CDR3 bases are TGTGCCACCAGTGAGTTAGCGGTTCCCACAGATACGCAGTATTTT. V is TRBV24-1 and J is TRBJ2-3; maybe TRBD2 (6 bases). This CDR3 is built from 15 residues. Germline V gene data show CDR1 as KGHDR and CDR2 as SFDVKD. The V gene lost 4 bases and the J gene lost 2 bases, with 12 bases spanning the gap.

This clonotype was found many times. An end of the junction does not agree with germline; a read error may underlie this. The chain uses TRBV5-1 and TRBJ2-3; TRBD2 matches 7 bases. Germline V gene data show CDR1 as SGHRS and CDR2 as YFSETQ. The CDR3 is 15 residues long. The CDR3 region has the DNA TGCGCCAGCAGCCCCGGAGGCGGGAGCAGAGATACGCAGTATTTT. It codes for CASSPGGGSRDTQYF. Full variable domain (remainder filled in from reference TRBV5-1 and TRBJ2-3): KAGVTQTPRYLIKTRGQQVTLSCSPISGHRSVSWYQQTPGQGLQFLFEYFSETQRNKGNFPGRFSGRQFSNSRSEMNVSTLELGDSALYLCASSPGGGSRDTQYFGPGTRLTVL.

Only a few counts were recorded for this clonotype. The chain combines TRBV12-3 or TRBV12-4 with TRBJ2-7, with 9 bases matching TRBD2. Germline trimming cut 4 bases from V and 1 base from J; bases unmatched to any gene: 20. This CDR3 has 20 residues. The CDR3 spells CASSSGRGLAGLKTSYEQYF. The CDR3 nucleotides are TGTGCCAGCAGTTCCGGGAGAGGGCTAGCGGGACTAAAGACATCCTACGAGCAGTACTTC.

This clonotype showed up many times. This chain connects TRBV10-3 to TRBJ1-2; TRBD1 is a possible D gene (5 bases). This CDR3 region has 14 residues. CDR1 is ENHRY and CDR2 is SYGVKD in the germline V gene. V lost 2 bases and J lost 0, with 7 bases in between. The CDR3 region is CAISEEGPNYGYTF. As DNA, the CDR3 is TGTGCCATCAGTGAGGAGGGACCTAACTATGGCTACACCTTC.

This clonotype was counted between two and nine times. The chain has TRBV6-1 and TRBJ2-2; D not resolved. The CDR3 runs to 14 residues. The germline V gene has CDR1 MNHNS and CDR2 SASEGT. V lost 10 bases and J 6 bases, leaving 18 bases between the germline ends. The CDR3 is CATTRPSVPGELFF. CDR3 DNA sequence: TGTGCCACTACCCGCCCCAGCGTCCCCGGGGAGCTGTTTTTT.

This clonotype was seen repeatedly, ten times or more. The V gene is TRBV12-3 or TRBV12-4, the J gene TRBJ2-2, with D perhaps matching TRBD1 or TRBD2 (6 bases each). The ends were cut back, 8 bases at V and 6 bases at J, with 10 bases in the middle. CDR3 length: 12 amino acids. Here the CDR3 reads CASQEGAGELFF. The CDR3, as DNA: TGTGCCAGCCAGGAGGGGGCCGGGGAGCTGTTTTTT.

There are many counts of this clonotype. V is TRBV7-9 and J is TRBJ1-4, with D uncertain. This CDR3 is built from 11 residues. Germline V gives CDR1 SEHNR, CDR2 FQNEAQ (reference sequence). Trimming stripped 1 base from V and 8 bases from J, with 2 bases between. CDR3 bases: TGTGCCAGCAGCTTAGACGAAAAACTGTTTTTT. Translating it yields CASSLDEKLFF.

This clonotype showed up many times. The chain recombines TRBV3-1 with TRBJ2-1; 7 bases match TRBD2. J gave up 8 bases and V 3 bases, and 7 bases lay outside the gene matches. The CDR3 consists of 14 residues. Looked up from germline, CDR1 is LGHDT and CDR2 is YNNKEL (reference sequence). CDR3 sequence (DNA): TGTGCCAGCAGCCAGGGACTAAGGGGCTATGAGCAGTTCTTC. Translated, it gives CASSQGLRGYEQFF.

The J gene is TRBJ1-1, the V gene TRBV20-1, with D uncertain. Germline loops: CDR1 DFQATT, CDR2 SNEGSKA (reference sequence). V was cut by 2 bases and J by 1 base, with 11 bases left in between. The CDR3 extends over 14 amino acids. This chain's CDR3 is CSARSGEGNTEAFF. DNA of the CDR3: TGCAGTGCTAGAAGCGGGGAGGGGAACACTGAAGCTTTCTTT.